This is a list of T cell receptor beta chains from one sample in a study of blood T cell repertoires in COVID-19. Data came from immunoSEQ multiplex PCR; TCRdb stores just in-frame clones and leaves some out. The top ten hold 1.3% of the sample, which has about 300,000 clones, around 90% seen once. Material for sequencing was peripheral blood. Receptors were obtained from a man between 65 and 85 years old with acute or convalescent COVID-19. CDR3s include the opening cysteine and the closing phenylalanine or tryptophan. A D gene is named only where the DNA matches it firmly. Size is omitted from some rows. Given values are once, few, many or a class for expanded clones.

len: 17
d_gene: TRBD2
abundance: NA
j_gene: TRBJ2-1
v_gene: TRBV10-3
CDR3aa: CAISERLAGGTNNEQFF
CDR3nt: TGTGCCATCAGTGAACGACTAGCGGGGGGGACTAACAATGAGCAGTTCTTC

len: 16
d_gene: NA
abundance: few
j_gene: TRBJ1-2
v_gene: TRBV9
CDR3aa: CASSVGSGTRGYGYTF
CDR3nt: TGTGCCAGCAGCGTAGGTTCCGGGACAAGGGGGTATGGCTACACCTTC

len: 13
d_gene: TRBD1
abundance: NA
j_gene: TRBJ1-5
v_gene: TRBV6-6
CDR3aa: CATGTASNQPQHF
CDR3nt: TGTGCCACCGGGACAGCGAGCAATCAGCCCCAGCATTTT

len: 14
d_gene: TRBD1
abundance: many
j_gene: TRBJ2-2
v_gene: TRBV28
CDR3aa: CASRTGASTGELFF
CDR3nt: TGTGCCAGCAGGACAGGGGCTTCAACCGGGGAGCTGTTTTTT

len: 14
d_gene: TRBD1
abundance: NA
j_gene: TRBJ1-1
v_gene: TRBV5-4
CDR3aa: CASSSQGLNTEAFF
CDR3nt: TGTGCCAGCAGCTCACAGGGGTTGAACACTGAAGCTTTCTTT

len: 13
d_gene: NA
abundance: once
j_gene: TRBJ2-7
v_gene: TRBV19
CDR3aa: CASRSPSSYEQYF
CDR3nt: TGTGCCAGTAGAAGCCCTTCCTCCTACGAGCAGTACTTC

len: 16
d_gene: TRBD2
abundance: NA
j_gene: TRBJ2-3
v_gene: TRBV18
CDR3aa: CASSPPSSGGPYTQYF
CDR3nt: TGTGCCAGCTCACCACCTTCCAGCGGGGGGCCGTATACGCAGTATTTT

len: 17
d_gene: TRBD1
abundance: NA
j_gene: TRBJ2-7
v_gene: TRBV4-1
CDR3aa: CASSQYPGQGVSYEQYF
CDR3nt: TGCGCCAGCAGCCAATACCCGGGACAGGGTGTCTCCTACGAGCAGTACTTC

len: 14
d_gene: NA
abundance: NA
j_gene: TRBJ1-5
v_gene: TRBV19
CDR3aa: CASSIGTRGQPQHF
CDR3nt: TGTGCCAGTAGTATCGGAACTCGGGGGCAGCCCCAGCATTTT

len: 13
d_gene: NA
abundance: once
j_gene: TRBJ1-1
v_gene: TRBV12-3/TRBV12-4
CDR3aa: CASRSRENTEAFF
CDR3nt: TGTGCCAGCAGAAGCAGGGAGAACACTGAAGCTTTCTTT

len: 14
d_gene: TRBD1
abundance: NA
j_gene: TRBJ2-7
v_gene: TRBV6-5
CDR3aa: CASRRPGQGNEQYF
CDR3nt: TGTGCCAGCAGACGACCGGGACAGGGGAACGAGCAGTACTTC

len: 16
d_gene: TRBD1
abundance: NA
j_gene: TRBJ2-2
v_gene: TRBV5-1
CDR3aa: CASSRPGRGKTGELFF
CDR3nt: TGCGCCAGCAGCCGCCCTGGCAGGGGGAAAACCGGGGAGCTGTTTTTT

len: 14
d_gene: TRBD1
abundance: NA
j_gene: TRBJ1-2
v_gene: TRBV24-1
CDR3aa: CATSDDRENYGYTF
CDR3nt: TGTGCCACCAGTGATGACAGGGAAAACTATGGCTACACCTTC

len: 13
d_gene: NA
abundance: NA
j_gene: TRBJ1-2
v_gene: TRBV9
CDR3aa: CASSVGVEGGYTF
CDR3nt: TGTGCCAGCAGCGTGGGGGTGGAGGGTGGCTACACCTTC

len: 15
d_gene: TRBD2
abundance: NA
j_gene: TRBJ2-1
v_gene: TRBV11-1
CDR3aa: CASSLVSGGAYEQFF
CDR3nt: TGTGCCAGCAGCTTAGTAAGCGGGGGGGCCTATGAGCAGTTCTTC

len: 15
d_gene: TRBD1
abundance: NA
j_gene: TRBJ1-4
v_gene: TRBV24-1
CDR3aa: CATSDPGTGGEKLFF
CDR3nt: TGTGCCACCAGTGACCCCGGGACAGGGGGTGAAAAACTGTTTTTT

len: 18
d_gene: TRBD2
abundance: NA
j_gene: TRBJ2-5
v_gene: TRBV7-2
CDR3aa: CASSPPAGTSGLKETQYF
CDR3nt: TGTGCCAGCAGCCCTCCGGCGGGGACTAGCGGCTTAAAAGAGACCCAGTACTTC

len: 15
d_gene: NA
abundance: NA
j_gene: TRBJ2-2
v_gene: TRBV18
CDR3aa: CASSPSGVNTGELFF
CDR3nt: TGTGCCAGCTCACCATCAGGGGTTAACACCGGGGAGCTGTTTTTT

len: 14
d_gene: NA
abundance: NA
j_gene: TRBJ2-1
v_gene: TRBV14
CDR3aa: CASSQDLLRSEQFF
CDR3nt: TGTGCCAGCAGCCAAGATCTATTGAGGTCGGAGCAGTTCTTC

len: 15
d_gene: NA
abundance: few
j_gene: TRBJ2-1
v_gene: TRBV18
CDR3aa: CASSPNSNRGNEQFF
CDR3nt: TGTGCCAGCTCACCAAACTCGAACCGAGGGAATGAGCAGTTCTTC

len: 16
d_gene: TRBD2
abundance: NA
j_gene: TRBJ2-2
v_gene: TRBV19
CDR3aa: CASTNSGGLLGGELFF
CDR3nt: TGTGCCAGTACTAATAGCGGGGGACTATTGGGCGGGGAGCTGTTTTTT

len: 13
d_gene: NA
abundance: NA
j_gene: TRBJ1-5
v_gene: TRBV28
CDR3aa: CASSFNQWQPQHF
CDR3nt: TGTGCCAGCAGTTTCAACCAGTGGCAGCCCCAGCATTTT

len: 14
d_gene: TRBD2
abundance: NA
j_gene: TRBJ2-3
v_gene: TRBV29-1
CDR3aa: CSVRSGARLDTQYF
CDR3nt: TGCAGCGTTCGAAGCGGGGCTCGCCTAGATACGCAGTATTTT

len: 17
d_gene: TRBD2
abundance: NA
j_gene: TRBJ2-2
v_gene: TRBV5-4
CDR3aa: CASSLALASGNTGELFF
CDR3nt: TGTGCCAGCAGCTTGGCTCTCGCTAGCGGGAACACCGGGGAGCTGTTTTTT

len: 11
d_gene: TRBD1
abundance: NA
j_gene: TRBJ1-1
v_gene: TRBV6-6
CDR3aa: CASRDRVKAFF
CDR3nt: TGTGCCAGCCGAGACAGGGTAAAAGCTTTCTTT

len: 15
d_gene: TRBD1
abundance: NA
j_gene: TRBJ2-2
v_gene: TRBV7-2
CDR3aa: CASSPRDRGAGELFF
CDR3nt: TGTGCCAGCAGCCCAAGGGACAGGGGGGCCGGGGAGCTGTTTTTT

len: 15
d_gene: NA
abundance: few
j_gene: TRBJ1-3
v_gene: TRBV3-1/TRBV3-2
CDR3aa: CASSHPDSSGNTIYF
CDR3nt: TGTGCCAGCAGCCACCCGGACAGCTCTGGAAACACCATATATTTT

len: 15
d_gene: TRBD1
abundance: NA
j_gene: TRBJ2-3
v_gene: TRBV15
CDR3aa: CATSSGTGSTDTQYF
CDR3nt: TGTGCCACCAGCTCGGGGACAGGGAGCACAGATACGCAGTATTTT

len: 13
d_gene: NA
abundance: once
j_gene: TRBJ2-1
v_gene: TRBV18
CDR3aa: CASSPTGYNEQFF
CDR3nt: TGTGCCAGCTCACCTACGGGGTACAATGAGCAGTTCTTC

len: 12
d_gene: NA
abundance: NA
j_gene: TRBJ1-2
v_gene: TRBV6-5
CDR3aa: CASSYKGYGYTF
CDR3nt: TGTGCCAGCAGTTACAAGGGGTATGGCTACACCTTC

len: 16
d_gene: TRBD2
abundance: NA
j_gene: TRBJ2-1
v_gene: TRBV6-5
CDR3aa: CASSYSGTSRSGEQFF
CDR3nt: TGTGCCAGCAGTTACTCCGGGACTAGCAGGTCGGGCGAGCAGTTCTTC

len: 14
d_gene: NA
abundance: NA
j_gene: TRBJ2-7
v_gene: TRBV6-2/TRBV6-3
CDR3aa: CASSLGGGSYEQYF
CDR3nt: TGTGCCAGCAGCTTAGGAGGGGGCAGTTACGAGCAGTACTTC

len: 14
d_gene: TRBD1
abundance: once
j_gene: TRBJ1-5
v_gene: TRBV7-2
CDR3aa: CASSPQGMAEPQHF
CDR3nt: TGTGCCAGCAGCCCACAGGGGATGGCGGAGCCCCAGCATTTT

len: 15
d_gene: NA
abundance: NA
j_gene: TRBJ2-2
v_gene: TRBV5-6
CDR3aa: CASSPSPTNTGELFF
CDR3nt: TGTGCCAGCAGCCCGAGCCCAACCAACACCGGGGAGCTGTTTTTT

len: 12
d_gene: NA
abundance: NA
j_gene: TRBJ2-7
v_gene: TRBV6-5
CDR3aa: CASTGSFWEQYF
CDR3nt: TGTGCCAGCACGGGGTCATTCTGGGAGCAGTACTTC

len: 16
d_gene: NA
abundance: NA
j_gene: TRBJ2-1
v_gene: TRBV14
CDR3aa: CASSQMGQVPYNEQFF
CDR3nt: TGTGCCAGCAGCCAAATGGGCCAAGTACCCTACAATGAGCAGTTCTTC

len: 12
d_gene: NA
abundance: NA
j_gene: TRBJ1-2
v_gene: TRBV27
CDR3aa: CASSPTGYGYTF
CDR3nt: TGTGCCAGCAGCCCCACAGGCTATGGCTACACCTTC

len: 14
d_gene: NA
abundance: NA
j_gene: TRBJ1-2
v_gene: TRBV9
CDR3aa: CASAAGGGRYGYTF
CDR3nt: TGTGCCAGCGCCGCCGGGGGAGGGCGCTATGGCTACACCTTC

len: 16
d_gene: NA
abundance: NA
j_gene: TRBJ1-5
v_gene: TRBV19
CDR3aa: CASGPWGGVGTQPQHF
CDR3nt: TGTGCCAGTGGACCCTGGGGGGGGGTAGGTACTCAGCCCCAGCATTTT

len: 14
d_gene: TRBD1
abundance: NA
j_gene: TRBJ2-3
v_gene: TRBV28
CDR3aa: CASSLLGTVNTQYF
CDR3nt: TGTGCCAGCAGCCTACTGGGGACAGTGAATACGCAGTATTTT

len: 12
d_gene: NA
abundance: NA
j_gene: TRBJ2-7
v_gene: TRBV5-6
CDR3aa: CASSLQTAEQYF
CDR3nt: TGTGCCAGCAGCTTGCAAACTGCCGAGCAGTACTTC

len: 16
d_gene: TRBD2
abundance: NA
j_gene: TRBJ2-5
v_gene: TRBV28
CDR3aa: CATDHDGTSGSSTQYF
CDR3nt: TGTGCCACCGACCACGATGGGACTAGCGGTAGCTCGACCCAGTACTTC

len: 15
d_gene: NA
abundance: NA
j_gene: TRBJ1-2
v_gene: TRBV9
CDR3aa: CASTPIGGFDYGYTF
CDR3nt: TGTGCCAGCACCCCTATTGGCGGTTTCGACTATGGCTACACCTTC

len: 15
d_gene: NA
abundance: few
j_gene: TRBJ1-1
v_gene: TRBV4-3
CDR3aa: CASSQTVAGNTEAFF
CDR3nt: TGCGCCAGCAGCCAAACCGTAGCGGGGAACACTGAAGCTTTCTTT